This T cell receptor (beta chain) stems from a study of blood T cell repertoires in COVID-19. For the study at large: Spain, Italy and the United States supplied samples that represented acute and convalescent COVID-19.

TCRdb's copy holds only in-frame clones and misses some; the assay was immunoSEQ multiplex PCR. The sample includes roughly 250,000 clones, about nine tenths of them seen just once. The CDR3 is made up of 13 amino acids. Per germline, CDR1 SGHDT and CDR2 YYEEEE. V lost 7 bases and J 2 bases, leaving 13 bases between the germline ends. The specimen was PBMCs or T cells enriched from blood (not recorded which). The receptor was derived from a woman aged 25 to 39 with acute COVID-19. J is TRBJ2-7 and V is TRBV5-6, with D unclear. Written as DNA, the CDR3 is TGTGCCAGCTACTCCTGGTCCCCCTACGAGCAGTACTTC. It is translated as CASYSWSPYEQYF.